This T cell receptor beta chain appears in the sequencing data of a study of CD8+ T cells in alopecia areata. RNA extraction and reverse transcription yielded cDNA as sequencing template. Profiling relied on immunoSEQ multiplex PCR, and the TCRdb table lists in-frame clones only, not all of them. This sample has around 150,000 clones, with about three fifths found just once. Trimming cost V 0 bases and J 3 bases, with 6 bases left between them. The CDR3 contains 13 residues. Germline V gives CDR1 MNHEY, CDR2 SMNVEV (reference sequence). Study results and caveats: Patients shared TCRs less clearly than mice did, possibly owing to HLA. Lesional tissue from the scalp (especially in alopecia totalis/universalis) showed higher clonality than normal scalp. Scalp sequencing captures resident alphabeta T cells of normal skin too.

This clone was seen more than once but under ten times. No antigen is known for it. Starting from PBMCs, sorting isolated CD4+ and CD8+ T cells. The clonotype comes from a human donor in good health. V gene TRBV27 combines with J gene TRBJ2-7; D is unresolved. Sequencing input: CD8+ T cells sorted from blood. The CDR3 region has the DNA TGTGCCAGCAGTTTATCGCCCTTCTACGAGCAGTACTTC. Its translation: CASSLSPFYEQYF.